These 23 T cell receptor beta chains were sequenced from one sample in a study of OX40 agonist ivuxolimab in advanced cancers. Measured with immunoSEQ multiplex PCR; TCRdb has only the in-frame clones, and not every one. The table shows over 100,000 clones, with 90% to 95% occurring only once. The sample consisted of CD4+ or CD8+ T cells sorted from blood, taken in a trial of the OX40 agonist ivuxolimab. Every receptor here comes from an adult with an advanced solid tumor such as melanoma, head and neck, liver or kidney cancer.

The chain joins TRBV4-2 to TRBJ2-5; no reliable D call. There are 14 residues in the CDR3. Germline CDR1 LGHNA, CDR2 YNFKEQ. V was shortened by 1 base and J by 4 bases, with 10 bases between the two germline ends. In DNA, the CDR3 is TGTGCCAGCAGCCAAGCCCACCTGGGAGAGACCCAGTACTTC. Translating gives CASSQAHLGETQYF.

J is TRBJ2-1 and V is TRBV4-3; TRBD1 is a possible D gene (6 bases). Trimming cost V 1 base and J 4 bases, with 23 bases left between them. This CDR3 contains 19 residues. CDR1 and CDR2 from the germline V gene are LGHNA and YSLEER. The DNA for the CDR3 is TGCGCCAGCAGCCAAGTGTACACCGGGCAGATAGGGACATACAATGAGCAGTTCTTC. This translates into CASSQVYTGQIGTYNEQFF.

Only a few counts were recorded for this clone. The chain has TRBV2 and TRBJ2-7; D is possibly TRBD2 (6 bases). This CDR3 region has 15 residues. From germline, CDR1 is SNHLY and CDR2 FYNNEI. V lost 2 bases, J lost 2 bases, and 13 bases lay in between. The CDR3 protein is CASSERGLTAYEQYF. In DNA form, the CDR3 reads TGTGCCAGCAGTGAACGGGGACTGACTGCCTACGAGCAGTACTTC.

This clone was counted a few times. This chain links TRBV5-1 with TRBJ1-2; D is undetermined. With 3 bases removed from V and 0 bases from J, the gap between germline ends came to 9 bases. This CDR3 region has 14 residues. From germline, CDR1 is SGHRS and CDR2 YFSETQ. The CDR3 DNA sequence: TGCGCCAGCAGCTCCACCCTTGCTAACTATGGCTACACCTTC. It translates to CASSSTLANYGYTF.

The chain is built from TRBV6-5 and TRBJ1-6, with D maybe TRBD1 (6 bases). The CDR3 loop spans 13 amino acids. From germline, CDR1 is MNHEY and CDR2 SVGAGI. The germline V and J ends were trimmed by 4 bases and 8 bases, with 9 bases remaining between them. For the CDR3, the DNA is TGTGCCAGCAGTTTACAGGGACATTCACCCCTCCACTTT. It encodes CASSLQGHSPLHF.

This chain joins TRBV18 and TRBJ1-2, with no clear D. Trimming took 2 bases from V and 0 from J, leaving 4 bases between them. The CDR3 sequence is 13 residues long. Looked up from germline, CDR1 is KGHSH and CDR2 is LQKENI. CDR3 bases: TGTGCCAGCTCACCAGAGGCTAACTATGGCTACACCTTC. Its protein is CASSPEANYGYTF. The whole variable domain, remainder taken from reference TRBV18 and TRBJ1-2, is NAGVMQNPRHLVRRRGQEARLRCSPMKGHSHVYWYRQLPEEGLKFMVYLQKENIIDESGMPKERFSAEFPKEGPSILRIQQVVRGDSAAYFCASSPEANYGYTFGSGTRLTVV.

J is TRBJ2-3 and V is TRBV29-1; no firm D call. Trimming took 3 bases from V and 4 from J, leaving 17 bases between them. The CDR3 totals 15 residues. Germline CDR1 SQVTM, CDR2 ANQGSEA. The CDR3 spells CSVEDRSEHADTQYF. CDR3 bases: TGCAGCGTTGAGGACCGGTCGGAACACGCAGATACGCAGTATTTT.

In nucleotides, the CDR3 is TGTGCCAGCAGATTCTCAGGGTTGTGGGAGCAGTACTTC. Translating it yields CASRFSGLWEQYF. This sequence joins TRBV6-6 and TRBJ2-7; D might be TRBD1 (5 bases). CDR3 length: 13 amino acids. The germline CDR1 and CDR2 sequences are MNHNY and SVGAGI (reference sequence). The V and J ends lost 6 bases and 7 bases respectively, with 16 bases between them.

The chain combines TRBV5-1 with TRBJ1-4, with 8 bases matching TRBD1. The CDR3 has 14 residues. Per germline, CDR1 SGHRS and CDR2 YFSETQ. The ends lost 0 bases at V and 7 bases at J; junction bases unmatched: 2. CDR3 nucleotide sequence: TGCGCCAGCAGCTTGGGGACAGGGTTTGAAAAACTGTTTTTT. It translates to CASSLGTGFEKLFF. Complete variable domain (other parts from reference TRBV5-1 and TRBJ1-4): KAGVTQTPRYLIKTRGQQVTLSCSPISGHRSVSWYQQTPGQGLQFLFEYFSETQRNKGNFPGRFSGRQFSNSRSEMNVSTLELGDSALYLCASSLGTGFEKLFFGSGTQLSVL.

The chain uses TRBV25-1 and TRBJ1-6; D call uncertain. The CDR3 extends over 14 amino acids. The ends were cut back, 6 bases at V and 7 bases at J, with 13 bases in the middle. Germline-derived CDR1 and CDR2 are MGHDK and SYGVNS. DNA for the CDR3: TGTGCCAGCAGCGAAAGCCCCCCCAATTCACCCCTCCACTTT. It yields the protein CASSESPPNSPLHF. Variable domain in full (rest from reference TRBV25-1 and TRBJ1-6): EADIYQTPRYLVIGTGKKITLECSQTMGHDKMYWYQQDPGMELHLIHYSYGVNSTEKGDLSSESTVSRIRTEHFPLTLESARPSHTSQYLCASSESPPNSPLHFGNGTRLTVT.

In this sample, this clone turned up a few times. Other DNA variants within this sample encode the same CDR3. The genes are TRBV18 and TRBJ2-2; 9 bases map to TRBD1. Germline V gene sequence: CDR1 KGHSH, CDR2 LQKENI. With V trimmed by 2 bases and J by 5 bases, 0 bases remained unmatched. CDR3 length: 14 residues. The CDR3 DNA sequence: TGTGCCAGCTCACCAGACAGGGGGACCGGGGAGCTGTTTTTT. Protein product: CASSPDRGTGELFF.

CDR3 DNA sequence: TGTGCCAGCAGCTCTAGGGGGCAGCCCCAGCATTTT. It is translated as CASSSRGQPQHF. The genes are TRBV7-3 and TRBJ1-5; possible D gene TRBD1, 6 bases. There are 12 residues in the CDR3. Trimming left V 4 bases short and J 7 bases short, with 8 bases between. Germline V gene sequence: CDR1 SGHTA, CDR2 FQGTGA.

The rearrangement links TRBV6-6 to TRBJ1-1; D is uncertain. CDR1 is MNHNY and CDR2 is SVGAGI in the germline V gene (reference sequence). The CDR3 runs 11 residues. Trimming stripped 7 bases from V and 0 bases from J, with 3 bases between. The CDR3 DNA reads as TGTGCCAGCATTTTGAACACTGAAGCTTTCTTT. Residues: CASILNTEAFF.

V usage is TRBV18 and J usage is TRBJ2-2, with 7 bases aligning to TRBD1. Losses at the gene ends were 2 bases for V and 0 bases for J; bases not matched to a gene: 9. Germline CDR1 reads KGHSH; CDR2 reads LQKENI. This CDR3 is built from 18 residues. The CDR3 spells CASSPLLTGSANTGELFF. As DNA, the CDR3 is TGTGCCAGCTCACCATTATTGACAGGGTCAGCGAACACCGGGGAGCTGTTTTTT.

The V and J genes are TRBV18 and TRBJ1-1; D unresolved. Germline V gives CDR1 KGHSH, CDR2 LQKENI. V was pared by 0 bases and J by 6 bases, with 8 bases between. This CDR3 is built from 13 residues. In DNA, the CDR3 is TGTGCCAGCTCACCACCGGAGGTCGCTGAAGCTTTCTTT. Translating gives CASSPPEVAEAFF.

The chain joins TRBV7-9 to TRBJ2-5; D tentatively reads TRBD1 or TRBD2 (5 bases each). This CDR3 has 12 amino acids. The V gene's germline CDR1 is SEHNR and CDR2 FQNEAQ (reference sequence). V was shortened by 3 bases and J by 8 bases, with 10 bases between the two germline ends. In nucleotides, the CDR3 is TGTGCCAGCAGCTTGGGTGGGGGAACCCAGTACTTC. Translation: CASSLGGGTQYF.

This rearrangement joins TRBV10-1 to TRBJ2-1, with 8 bases that match TRBD2. The CDR3 has 17 amino acids. From germline, CDR1 is WNHNN and CDR2 SYGVQD (reference sequence). With 0 bases clipped from V and 3 bases from J, the junction kept 7 bases outside the gene matches. The CDR3: CASSESIAGGGYNEQFF. The DNA for the CDR3 is TGCGCCAGCAGTGAGTCGATTGCGGGGGGTGGCTACAATGAGCAGTTCTTC.

The chain employs TRBV6-1 and TRBJ2-7, with 7 bases aligning to TRBD1. The germline V gene has CDR1 MNHNS and CDR2 SASEGT. V shed 6 bases, J shed 4 bases, and the junction held 3 bases outside the gene matches. The CDR3 length is 12 residues. The DNA for the CDR3 is TGTGCCAGCAGCCAACAGGGGTACGAGCAGTACTTC. Protein: CASSQQGYEQYF.

This chain links TRBV7-2 with TRBJ2-7; D unclear. CDR1 is SGHTA and CDR2 is FQGNSA in the germline V gene. Trimming shortened V by 7 bases and J by 0 bases, and 10 bases separated the two germline ends. The CDR3 length is 13 residues. The CDR3 bases are TGTGCCAGCAATTTGGTGAACTCCTACGAGCAGTACTTC. Amino acid sequence: CASNLVNSYEQYF.

The chain joins TRBV6-6 to TRBJ1-5, with no clear D. The CDR3 sequence is 12 residues long. The V end lost 7 bases, the J end lost 4 bases, and 8 bases lay between the germline ends. Germline V gene lookup returns CDR1 MNHNY and CDR2 SVGAGI (reference sequence). For the CDR3, the DNA is TGTGCCAGCATGGGAAGTAATCAGCCCCAGCATTTT. Translating gives CASMGSNQPQHF.

The rearrangement links TRBV28 to TRBJ2-3, with a possible D match to TRBD1 (5 bases). The CDR3 is 15 residues long. Trimming shortened V by 6 bases and J by 2 bases, and 15 bases separated the two germline ends. Germline V gives CDR1 MDHEN, CDR2 SYDVKM. The CDR3 nucleotides read TGTGCCAGCAGAACGATCCAGGGCCACACAGATACGCAGTATTTT. Protein sequence: CASRTIQGHTDTQYF.

The V call is TRBV7-8, the J call TRBJ2-7, with 7 positions matching TRBD1. J gave up 4 bases and V 5 bases, and 8 bases lay outside the gene matches. The CDR3 covers 14 residues. Germline V gene data show CDR1 as SGHVS and CDR2 as FQNEAQ. Written as DNA, the CDR3 is TGTGCCAGCAGCACAACAGGGGTCGCGTACGAGCAGTACTTC. Its translation: CASSTTGVAYEQYF.

The CDR3 here is CASSLEGSGNTIYF. The DNA of the CDR3 is TGTGCCAGCAGCTTGGAAGGGTCTGGAAACACCATATATTTT. The chain uses TRBV5-5 and TRBJ1-3; D gene unclear. The CDR3 loop spans 14 amino acids. Germline V gene sequence: CDR1 SGHKS, CDR2 YYEKEE (reference sequence). V was cut by 0 bases and J by 1 base, with 5 bases left in between.